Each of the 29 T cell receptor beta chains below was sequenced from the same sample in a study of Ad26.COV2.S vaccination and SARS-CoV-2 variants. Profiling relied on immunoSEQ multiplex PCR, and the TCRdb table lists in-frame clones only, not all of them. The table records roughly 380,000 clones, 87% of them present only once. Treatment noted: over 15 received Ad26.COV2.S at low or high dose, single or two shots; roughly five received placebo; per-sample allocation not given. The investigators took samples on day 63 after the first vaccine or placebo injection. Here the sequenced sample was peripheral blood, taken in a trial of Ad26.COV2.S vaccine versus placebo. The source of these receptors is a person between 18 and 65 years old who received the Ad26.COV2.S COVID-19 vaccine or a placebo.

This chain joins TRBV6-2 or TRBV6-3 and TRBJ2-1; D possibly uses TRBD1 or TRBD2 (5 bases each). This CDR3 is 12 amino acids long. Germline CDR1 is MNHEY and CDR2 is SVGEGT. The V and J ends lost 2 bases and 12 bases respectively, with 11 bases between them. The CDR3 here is CASSYVGVGQFF. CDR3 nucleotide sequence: TGTGCCAGCAGTTACGTGGGGGTGGGGCAGTTCTTC.

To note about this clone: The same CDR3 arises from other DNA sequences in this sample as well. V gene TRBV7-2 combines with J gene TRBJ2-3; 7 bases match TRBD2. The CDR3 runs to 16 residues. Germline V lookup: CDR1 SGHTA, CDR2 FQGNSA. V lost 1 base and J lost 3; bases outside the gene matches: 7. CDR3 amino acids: CASSLDPAGVTDTQYF. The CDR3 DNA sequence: TGTGCCAGCAGCTTAGACCCTGCGGGGGTAACAGATACGCAGTATTTT.

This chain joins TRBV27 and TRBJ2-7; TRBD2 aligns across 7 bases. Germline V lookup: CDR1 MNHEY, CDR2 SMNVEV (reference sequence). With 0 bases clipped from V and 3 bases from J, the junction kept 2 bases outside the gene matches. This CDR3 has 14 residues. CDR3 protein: CASSLSGGGYEQYF. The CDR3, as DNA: TGTGCCAGCAGTTTATCGGGGGGGGGCTACGAGCAGTACTTC.

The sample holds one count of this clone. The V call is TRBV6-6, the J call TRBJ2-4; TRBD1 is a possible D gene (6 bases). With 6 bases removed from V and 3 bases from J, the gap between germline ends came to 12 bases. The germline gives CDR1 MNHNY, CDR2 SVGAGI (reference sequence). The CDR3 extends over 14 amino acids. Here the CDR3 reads CASRDSPNKNIQYF. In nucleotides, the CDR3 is TGTGCCAGCAGGGACAGCCCGAACAAAAACATTCAGTACTTC.

CDR3 protein: CASSPFRAQGQETQYF. The CDR3 DNA reads as TGTGCCAGCAGCCCTTTTCGGGCTCAGGGGCAAGAGACCCAGTACTTC. The rearrangement uses TRBV7-3 and TRBJ2-5; D is possibly TRBD1 (6 bases). The ends were cut back, 5 bases at V and 2 bases at J, with 18 bases in the middle. In germline, CDR1 is SGHTA, CDR2 FQGTGA. There are 16 residues in the CDR3.

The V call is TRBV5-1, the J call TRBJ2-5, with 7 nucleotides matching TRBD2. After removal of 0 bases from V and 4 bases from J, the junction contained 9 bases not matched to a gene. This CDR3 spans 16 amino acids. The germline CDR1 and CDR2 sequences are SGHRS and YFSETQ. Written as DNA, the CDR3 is TGCGCCAGCAGCTTGGCTCCTAGCGGCGTTGGAGAGACCCAGTACTTC. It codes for CASSLAPSGVGETQYF.

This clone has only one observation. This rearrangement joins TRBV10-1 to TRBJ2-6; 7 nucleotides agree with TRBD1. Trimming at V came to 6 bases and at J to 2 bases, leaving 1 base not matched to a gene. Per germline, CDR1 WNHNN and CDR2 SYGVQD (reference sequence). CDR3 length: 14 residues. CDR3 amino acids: CASRTGTGANVLTF. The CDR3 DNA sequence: TGCGCCAGCAGGACAGGGACTGGGGCCAACGTCCTGACTTTC.

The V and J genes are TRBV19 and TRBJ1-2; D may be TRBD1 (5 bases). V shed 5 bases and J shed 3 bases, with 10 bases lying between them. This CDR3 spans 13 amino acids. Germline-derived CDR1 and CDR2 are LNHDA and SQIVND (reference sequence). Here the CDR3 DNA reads TGTGCCAGTAGTTTGGGCAGGGACTATGGCTACACCTTC. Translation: CASSLGRDYGYTF.

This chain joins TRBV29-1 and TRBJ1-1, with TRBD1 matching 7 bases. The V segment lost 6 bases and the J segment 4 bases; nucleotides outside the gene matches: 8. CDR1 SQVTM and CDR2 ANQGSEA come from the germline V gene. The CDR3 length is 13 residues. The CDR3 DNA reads TGCAGCGTATGGCCAGGGGGATCCACTGAAGCTTTCTTT. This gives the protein CSVWPGGSTEAFF.

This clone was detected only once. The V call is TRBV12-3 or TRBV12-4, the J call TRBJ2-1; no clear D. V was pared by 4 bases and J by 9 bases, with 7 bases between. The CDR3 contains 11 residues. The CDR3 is CASSSAVEQFF. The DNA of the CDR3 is TGTGCCAGCAGTTCAGCAGTTGAGCAGTTCTTC.

Here the CDR3 reads CASSQLDRFGEQYF. For the CDR3, the DNA is TGTGCCAGCAGCCAGCTGGACCGGTTTGGGGAGCAGTACTTC. The chain employs TRBV3-1 (or the pseudogene TRBV3-2) and TRBJ2-7; D unclear. V was shortened by 3 bases and J by 7 bases, with 16 bases between the two germline ends. The germline V gene has CDR1 LGHDT and CDR2 YNNKEL (reference sequence). This CDR3 has 14 residues.

The CDR3 coding sequence is TGTGCCAGCAGGGCGCGGGGGAGCACAGATACGCAGTATTTT. This gives the protein CASRARGSTDTQYF. V gene TRBV2 combines with J gene TRBJ2-3; 7 nucleotides match TRBD2. The germline gives CDR1 SNHLY, CDR2 FYNNEI. The J segment lost 0 bases and the V segment lost 6 bases, leaving 3 bases of the junction unmatched. The CDR3 sequence is 14 residues long.

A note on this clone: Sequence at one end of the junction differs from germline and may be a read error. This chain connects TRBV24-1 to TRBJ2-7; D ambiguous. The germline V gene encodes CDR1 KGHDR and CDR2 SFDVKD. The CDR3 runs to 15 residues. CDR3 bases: TGTGCCATCAGTCCACCCAGCCGGTTTACGTACGAGCAGTACTTC. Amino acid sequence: CAISPPSRFTYEQYF.

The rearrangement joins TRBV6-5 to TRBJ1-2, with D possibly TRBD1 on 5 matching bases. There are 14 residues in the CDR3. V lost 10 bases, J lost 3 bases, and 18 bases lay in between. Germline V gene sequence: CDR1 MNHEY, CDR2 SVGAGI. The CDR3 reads CATAGPPGDYGYTF. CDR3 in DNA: TGTGCCACGGCGGGGCCCCCGGGTGACTATGGCTACACCTTC.

The CDR3 DNA is TGTGCCAGCAGTTTAAAGATAGGGATGAGCACTGAAGCTTTCTTT. Its protein product is CASSLKIGMSTEAFF. The V gene is TRBV27, the J gene TRBJ1-1; unclear D gene. Germline CDR1 is MNHEY and CDR2 is SMNVEV (reference sequence). V gave up 2 bases and J gave up 4 bases, with 14 bases separating them. CDR3 length: 15 amino acids.

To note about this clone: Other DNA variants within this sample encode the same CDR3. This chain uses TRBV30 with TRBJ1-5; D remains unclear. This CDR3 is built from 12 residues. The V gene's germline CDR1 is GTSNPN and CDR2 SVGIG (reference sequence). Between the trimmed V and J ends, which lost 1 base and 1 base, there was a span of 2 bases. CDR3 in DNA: TGTGCCTGGAGTGGGAGCAATCAGCCCCAGCATTTT. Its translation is CAWSGSNQPQHF.

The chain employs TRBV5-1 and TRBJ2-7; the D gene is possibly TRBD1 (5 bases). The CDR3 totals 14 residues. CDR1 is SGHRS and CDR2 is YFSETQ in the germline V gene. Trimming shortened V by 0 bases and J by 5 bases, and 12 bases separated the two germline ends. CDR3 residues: CASSLARDDNEQYF. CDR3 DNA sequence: TGCGCCAGCAGCTTGGCCAGGGATGATAACGAGCAGTACTTC.

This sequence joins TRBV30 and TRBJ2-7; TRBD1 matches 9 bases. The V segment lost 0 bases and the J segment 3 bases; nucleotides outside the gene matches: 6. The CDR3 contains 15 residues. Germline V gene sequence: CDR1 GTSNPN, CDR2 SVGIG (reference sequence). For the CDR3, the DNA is TGTGCCTGGAGTGTTGCCGGGACAGGGATCTACGAGCAGTACTTC. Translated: CAWSVAGTGIYEQYF.

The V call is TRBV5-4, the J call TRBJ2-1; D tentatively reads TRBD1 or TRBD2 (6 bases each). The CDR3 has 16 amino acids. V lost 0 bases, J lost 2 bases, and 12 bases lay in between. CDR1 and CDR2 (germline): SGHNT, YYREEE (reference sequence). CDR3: CASSLGGALTYNEQFF. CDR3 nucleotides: TGTGCCAGCAGCTTGGGGGGGGCCCTGACCTACAATGAGCAGTTCTTC. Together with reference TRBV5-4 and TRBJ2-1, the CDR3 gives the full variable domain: ETGVTQSPTHLIKTRGQQVTLRCSSQSGHNTVSWYQQALGQGPQFIFQYYREEENGRGNFPPRFSGLQFPNYSSELNVNALELDDSALYLCASSLGGALTYNEQFFGPGTRLTVL.

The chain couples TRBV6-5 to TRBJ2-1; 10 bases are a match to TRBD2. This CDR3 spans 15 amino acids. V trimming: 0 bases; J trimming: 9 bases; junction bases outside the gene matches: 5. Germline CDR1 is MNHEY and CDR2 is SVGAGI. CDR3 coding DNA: TGTGCCAGCAGTTACTCCCTAGCGGGGGAAGGTGAGCAGTTCTTC. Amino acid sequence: CASSYSLAGEGEQFF.

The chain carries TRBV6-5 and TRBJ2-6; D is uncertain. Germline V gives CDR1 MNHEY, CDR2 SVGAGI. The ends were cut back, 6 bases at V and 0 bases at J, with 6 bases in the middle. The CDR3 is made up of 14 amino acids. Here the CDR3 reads CASSQYSGANVLTF. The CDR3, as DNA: TGTGCCAGCAGCCAATACTCTGGGGCCAACGTCCTGACTTTC.

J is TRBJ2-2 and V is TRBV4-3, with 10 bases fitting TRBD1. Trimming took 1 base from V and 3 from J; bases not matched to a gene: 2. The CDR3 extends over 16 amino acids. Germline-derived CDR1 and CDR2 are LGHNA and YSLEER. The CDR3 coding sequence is TGCGCCAGCAGCCAAGCCGGGACAGGGGACACCGGGGAGCTGTTTTTT. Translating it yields CASSQAGTGDTGELFF.

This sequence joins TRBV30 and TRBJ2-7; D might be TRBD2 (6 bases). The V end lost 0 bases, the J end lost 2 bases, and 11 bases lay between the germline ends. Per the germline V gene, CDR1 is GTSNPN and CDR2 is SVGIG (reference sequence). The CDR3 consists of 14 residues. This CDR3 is CAWSVGLMTYEQYF. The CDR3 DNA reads TGTGCCTGGAGTGTAGGACTAATGACCTACGAGCAGTACTTC.

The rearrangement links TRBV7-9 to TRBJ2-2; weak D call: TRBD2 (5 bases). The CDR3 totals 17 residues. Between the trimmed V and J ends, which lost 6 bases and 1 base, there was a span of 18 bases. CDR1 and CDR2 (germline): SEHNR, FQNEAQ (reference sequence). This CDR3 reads CASRRLTAGVNTGELFF. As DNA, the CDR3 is TGTGCCAGCAGGAGGCTAACTGCGGGCGTGAACACCGGGGAGCTGTTTTTT.

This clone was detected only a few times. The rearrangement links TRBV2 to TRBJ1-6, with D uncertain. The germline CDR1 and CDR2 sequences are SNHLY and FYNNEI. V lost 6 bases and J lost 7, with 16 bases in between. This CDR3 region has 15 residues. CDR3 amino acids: CASSEQARPNSPLHF. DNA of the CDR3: TGTGCCAGCAGCGAGCAGGCCCGTCCCAATTCACCCCTCCACTTT.

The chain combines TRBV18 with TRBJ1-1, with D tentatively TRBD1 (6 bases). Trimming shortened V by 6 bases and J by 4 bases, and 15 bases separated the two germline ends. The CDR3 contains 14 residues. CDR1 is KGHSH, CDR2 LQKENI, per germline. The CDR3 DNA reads TGTGCCAGCTCCCCGGGGGGGGCTGGCACTGAAGCTTTCTTT. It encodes CASSPGGAGTEAFF.

The CDR3 loop reads CASSFFGQDSGNTIYF. The CDR3 DNA is TGTGCCAGCAGCTTCTTTGGGCAGGACTCTGGAAACACCATATATTTT. The chain joins TRBV5-6 to TRBJ1-3, with no clear D. The V and J ends lost 2 bases and 0 bases respectively, with 12 bases between them. There are 16 residues in the CDR3. Germline V lookup: CDR1 SGHDT, CDR2 YYEEEE.

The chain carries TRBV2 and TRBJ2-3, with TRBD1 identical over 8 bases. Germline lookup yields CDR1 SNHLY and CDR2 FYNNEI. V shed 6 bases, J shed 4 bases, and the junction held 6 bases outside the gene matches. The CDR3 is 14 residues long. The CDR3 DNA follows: TGTGCCAGCAGGACAGGGGTTGGGGCAGATACGCAGTATTTT. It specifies CASRTGVGADTQYF.

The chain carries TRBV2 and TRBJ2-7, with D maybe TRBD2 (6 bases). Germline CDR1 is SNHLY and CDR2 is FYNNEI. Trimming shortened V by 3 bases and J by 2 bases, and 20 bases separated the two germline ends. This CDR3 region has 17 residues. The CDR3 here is CASSDEASGLTTYEQYF. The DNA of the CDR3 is TGTGCCAGCAGTGATGAAGCCTCGGGACTCACCACCTACGAGCAGTACTTC.